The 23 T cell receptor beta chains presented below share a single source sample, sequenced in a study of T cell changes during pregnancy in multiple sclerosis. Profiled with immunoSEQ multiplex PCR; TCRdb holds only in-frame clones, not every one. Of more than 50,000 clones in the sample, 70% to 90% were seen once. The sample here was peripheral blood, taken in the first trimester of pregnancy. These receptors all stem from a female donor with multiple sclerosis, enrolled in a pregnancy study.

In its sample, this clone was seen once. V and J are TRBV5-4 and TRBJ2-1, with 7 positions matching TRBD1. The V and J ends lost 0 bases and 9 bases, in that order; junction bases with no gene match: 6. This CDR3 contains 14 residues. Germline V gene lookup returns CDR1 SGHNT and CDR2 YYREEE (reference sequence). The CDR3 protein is CASSLEAGGSEQFF. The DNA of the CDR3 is TGTGCCAGCAGCTTGGAGGCAGGGGGAAGTGAGCAGTTCTTC.

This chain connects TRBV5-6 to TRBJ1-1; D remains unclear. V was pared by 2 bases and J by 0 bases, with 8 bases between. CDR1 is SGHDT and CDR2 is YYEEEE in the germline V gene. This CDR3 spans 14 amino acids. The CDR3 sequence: CASSFQLLNTEAFF. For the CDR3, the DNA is TGTGCCAGCAGCTTCCAACTCCTGAACACTGAAGCTTTCTTT.

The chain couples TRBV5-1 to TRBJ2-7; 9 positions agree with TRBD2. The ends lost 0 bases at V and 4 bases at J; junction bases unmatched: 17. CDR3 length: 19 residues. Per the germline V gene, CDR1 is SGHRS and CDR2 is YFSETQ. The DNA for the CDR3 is TGCGCCAGCAGCTTGGTTTTAGCGGGAGTTTTCAAGGCGGAATACGAGCAGTACTTC. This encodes CASSLVLAGVFKAEYEQYF.

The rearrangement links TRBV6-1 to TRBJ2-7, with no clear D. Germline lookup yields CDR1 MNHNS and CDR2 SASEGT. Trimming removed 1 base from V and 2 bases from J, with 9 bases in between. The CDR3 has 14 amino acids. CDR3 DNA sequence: TGTGCCAGCAGTGAAGTAGGAGAAACCTACGAGCAGTACTTC. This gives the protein CASSEVGETYEQYF.

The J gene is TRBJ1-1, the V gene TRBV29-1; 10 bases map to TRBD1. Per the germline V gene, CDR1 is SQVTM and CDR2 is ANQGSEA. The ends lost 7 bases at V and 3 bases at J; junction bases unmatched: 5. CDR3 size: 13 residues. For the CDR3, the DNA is TGCAGCGGGGGGGACAGGGGAGACACTGAAGCTTTCTTT. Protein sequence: CSGGDRGDTEAFF. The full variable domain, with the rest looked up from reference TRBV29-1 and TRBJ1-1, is SAVISQKPSRDICQRGTSLTIQCQVDSQVTMMFWYRQQPGQSLTLIATANQGSEATYESGFVIDKFPISRPNLTFSTLTVSNMSPEDSSIYLCSGGDRGDTEAFFGQGTRLTVV.

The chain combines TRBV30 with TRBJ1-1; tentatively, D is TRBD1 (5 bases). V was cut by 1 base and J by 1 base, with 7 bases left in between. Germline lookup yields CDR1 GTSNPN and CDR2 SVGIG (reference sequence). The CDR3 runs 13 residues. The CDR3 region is CAWSATGNTEAFF. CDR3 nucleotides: TGTGCCTGGAGTGCCACAGGGAACACTGAAGCTTTCTTT.

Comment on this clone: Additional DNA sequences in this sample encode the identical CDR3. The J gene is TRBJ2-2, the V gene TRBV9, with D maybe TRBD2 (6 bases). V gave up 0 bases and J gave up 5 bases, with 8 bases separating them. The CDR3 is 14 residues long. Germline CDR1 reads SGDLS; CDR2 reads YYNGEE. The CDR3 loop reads CASSVGGGTGELFF. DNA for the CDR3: TGTGCCAGCAGCGTAGGCGGAGGGACCGGGGAGCTGTTTTTT.

CDR3 DNA sequence: TGTGCCAGCTCACTTCAGGGAACGAACGAGCAGTACTTC. Protein: CASSLQGTNEQYF. V gene TRBV18 combines with J gene TRBJ2-7; D might be TRBD1 (5 bases). CDR1 and CDR2 from the germline V gene are KGHSH and LQKENI. This CDR3 comprises 13 residues. The germline V and J ends were trimmed by 4 bases and 5 bases, with 12 bases remaining between them.

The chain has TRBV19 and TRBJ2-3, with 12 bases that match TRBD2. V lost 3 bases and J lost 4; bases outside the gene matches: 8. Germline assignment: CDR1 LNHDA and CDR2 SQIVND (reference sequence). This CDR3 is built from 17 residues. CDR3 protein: CASSIRLAGDLPDTQYF. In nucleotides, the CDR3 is TGTGCCAGTAGTATCAGACTAGCGGGAGACCTACCAGATACGCAGTATTTT.

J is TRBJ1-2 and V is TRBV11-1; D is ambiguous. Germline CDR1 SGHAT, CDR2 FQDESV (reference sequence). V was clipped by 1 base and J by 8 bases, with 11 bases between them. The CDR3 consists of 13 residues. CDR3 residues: CASSLGEPYGYTF. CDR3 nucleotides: TGTGCCAGCAGCTTAGGAGAACCCTACGGCTACACCTTC.

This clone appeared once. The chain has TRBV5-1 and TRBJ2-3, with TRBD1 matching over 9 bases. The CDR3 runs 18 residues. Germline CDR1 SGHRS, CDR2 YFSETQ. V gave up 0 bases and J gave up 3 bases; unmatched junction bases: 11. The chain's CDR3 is CASSLAMGTGFVTDTQYF. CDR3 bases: TGCGCCAGCAGCTTGGCCATGGGGACAGGGTTTGTGACAGATACGCAGTATTTT.

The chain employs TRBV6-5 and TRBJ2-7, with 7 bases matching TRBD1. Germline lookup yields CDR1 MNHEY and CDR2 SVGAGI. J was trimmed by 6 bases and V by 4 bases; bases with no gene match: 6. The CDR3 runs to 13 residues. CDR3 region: CASSFEQGLEQYF. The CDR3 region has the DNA TGTGCCAGCAGTTTTGAACAGGGGCTCGAGCAGTACTTC.

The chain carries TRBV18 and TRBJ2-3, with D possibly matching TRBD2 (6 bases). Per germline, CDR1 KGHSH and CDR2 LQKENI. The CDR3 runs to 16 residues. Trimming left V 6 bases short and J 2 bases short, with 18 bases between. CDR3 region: CASSQKEAGNTDTQYF. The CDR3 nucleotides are TGTGCCAGCTCCCAGAAAGAAGCGGGTAACACAGATACGCAGTATTTT.

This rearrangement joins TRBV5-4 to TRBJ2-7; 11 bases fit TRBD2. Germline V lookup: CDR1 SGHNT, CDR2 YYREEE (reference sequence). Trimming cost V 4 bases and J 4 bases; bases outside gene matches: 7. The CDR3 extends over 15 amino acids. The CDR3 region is CASSQGGLAAYEQYF. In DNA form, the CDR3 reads TGTGCCAGCAGCCAAGGGGGACTAGCGGCTTACGAGCAGTACTTC.

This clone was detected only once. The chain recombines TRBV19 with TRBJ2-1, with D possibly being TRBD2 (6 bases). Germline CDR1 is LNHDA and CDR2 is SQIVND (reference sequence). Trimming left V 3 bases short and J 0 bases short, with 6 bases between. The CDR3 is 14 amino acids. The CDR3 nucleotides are TGTGCCAGTAGTATCGGGGGCTCCTACAATGAGCAGTTCTTC. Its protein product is CASSIGGSYNEQFF.

The CDR3 loop reads CASSPPGQEPEAFF. The CDR3, as DNA: TGTGCCAGCTCACCACCGGGCCAAGAGCCTGAAGCTTTCTTT. The rearrangement joins TRBV18 to TRBJ1-1, with D hard to call. V lost 0 bases and J lost 6, with 11 bases in between. This CDR3 spans 14 amino acids. Per the germline V gene, CDR1 is KGHSH and CDR2 is LQKENI.

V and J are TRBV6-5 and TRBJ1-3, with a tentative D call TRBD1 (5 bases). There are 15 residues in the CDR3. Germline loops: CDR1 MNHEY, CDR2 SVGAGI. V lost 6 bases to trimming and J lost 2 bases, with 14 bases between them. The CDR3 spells CASSLGGDPGNTIYF. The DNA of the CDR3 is TGTGCCAGCAGCTTGGGGGGGGACCCTGGAAACACCATATATTTT.

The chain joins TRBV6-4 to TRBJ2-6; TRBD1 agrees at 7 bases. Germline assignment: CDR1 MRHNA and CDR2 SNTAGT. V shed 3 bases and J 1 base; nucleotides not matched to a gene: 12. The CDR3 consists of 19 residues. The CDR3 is CASSEQMTGLISGANVLTF. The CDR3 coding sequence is TGTGCCAGCAGTGAACAGATGACAGGGTTGATATCTGGGGCCAACGTCCTGACTTTC.

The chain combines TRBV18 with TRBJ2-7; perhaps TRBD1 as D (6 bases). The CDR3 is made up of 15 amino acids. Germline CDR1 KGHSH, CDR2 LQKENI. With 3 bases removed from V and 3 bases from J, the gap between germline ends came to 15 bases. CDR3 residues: CASSPPQGMSYEQYF. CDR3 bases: TGTGCCAGCTCACCGCCGCAGGGGATGAGCTACGAGCAGTACTTC.

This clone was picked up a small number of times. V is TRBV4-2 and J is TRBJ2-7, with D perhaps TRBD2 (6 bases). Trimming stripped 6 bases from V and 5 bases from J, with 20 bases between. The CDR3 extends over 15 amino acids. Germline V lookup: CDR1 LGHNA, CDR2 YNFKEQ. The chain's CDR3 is CASRPRLGEADEQYF. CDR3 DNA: TGTGCCAGCAGACCCCGTTTGGGGGAGGCCGACGAGCAGTACTTC.

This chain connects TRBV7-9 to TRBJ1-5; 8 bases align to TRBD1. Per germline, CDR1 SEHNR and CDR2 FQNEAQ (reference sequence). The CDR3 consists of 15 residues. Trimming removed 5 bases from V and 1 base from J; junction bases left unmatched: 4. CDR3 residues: CASSPQGASNQPQHF. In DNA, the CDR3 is TGTGCCAGCAGCCCCCAGGGGGCGAGCAATCAGCCCCAGCATTTT.

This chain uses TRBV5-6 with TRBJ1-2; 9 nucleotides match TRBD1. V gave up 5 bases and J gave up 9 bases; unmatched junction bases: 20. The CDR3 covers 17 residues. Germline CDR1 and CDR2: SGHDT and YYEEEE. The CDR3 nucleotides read TGTGCCAGCAGGTACGGACAGGGGCGTCCCTGGGGCGAAAGCTACACCTTC. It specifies CASRYGQGRPWGESYTF.

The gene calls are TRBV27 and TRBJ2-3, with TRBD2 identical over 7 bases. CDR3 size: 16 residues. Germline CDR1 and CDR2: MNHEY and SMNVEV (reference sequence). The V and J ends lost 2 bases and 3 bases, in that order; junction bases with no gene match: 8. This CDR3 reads CASSLVTGLITDTQYF. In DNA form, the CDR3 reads TGTGCCAGCAGTTTAGTGACGGGACTAATAACAGATACGCAGTATTTT.